This record concerns one T cell receptor (beta chain) sequence. Its antigen is still unknown. Sample time point: week 23, last vaccination. A 20-mer mutant IDH1 peptide at 300 ug was injected subcutaneously with topical imiquimod. Those who donated had recent WHO grade 3 or 4 IDH1-mutant, ATRX-lost astrocytomas. The V segment lost 1 base and the J segment 6 bases; nucleotides outside the gene matches: 0. The CDR3 is 16 residues long. Per germline, CDR1 SGHAT and CDR2 FQNNGV. These data belong to a study of a mutant IDH1 vaccine in newly diagnosed glioma. In the study overall: Treated patients showed a male proportion of roughly 62%, a female proportion of about 40%, and a mean age of approximately 40 years. Study-level points and caveats: Among all patients, vaccine-induced immune responses occurred in 85% to 95%. Pseudoprogression showed no apparent link to changes in top peripheral T cell clonotypes.

The table came from immunoSEQ multiplex PCR; TCRdb's copy has only in-frame clones and leaves some out. The top ten clones hold approximately 6.8% of a sample with about 41,000 clones, about 79% of them seen once. The chain recombines TRBV11-2 with TRBJ2-2, with 15 positions matching TRBD2. This clonotype was obtained from a middle-aged woman with glioma. Some clones in this sample may be carry-over from other donors' samples. The sequencing here drew on PBMCs, taken from a glioma patient whose treatment included an IDH1 peptide vaccine. CDR3 DNA sequence: TGTGCCAGCAGCTTAGGGACTAGCGGGAGGGCCGGGGAGCTGTTTTTT. Its protein is CASSLGTSGRAGELFF.